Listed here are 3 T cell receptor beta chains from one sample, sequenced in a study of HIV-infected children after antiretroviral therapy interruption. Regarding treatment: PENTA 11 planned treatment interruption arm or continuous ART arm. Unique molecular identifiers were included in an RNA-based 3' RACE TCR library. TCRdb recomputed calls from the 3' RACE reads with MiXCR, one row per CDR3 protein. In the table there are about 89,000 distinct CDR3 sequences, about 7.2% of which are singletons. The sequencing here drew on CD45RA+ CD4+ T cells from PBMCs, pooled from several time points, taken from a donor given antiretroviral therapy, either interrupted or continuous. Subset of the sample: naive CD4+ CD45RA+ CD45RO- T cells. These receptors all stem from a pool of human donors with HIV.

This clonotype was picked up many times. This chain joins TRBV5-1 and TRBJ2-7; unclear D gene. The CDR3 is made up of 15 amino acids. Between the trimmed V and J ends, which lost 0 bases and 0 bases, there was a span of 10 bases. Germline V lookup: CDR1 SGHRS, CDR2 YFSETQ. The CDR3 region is CASSLAATASYEQYF. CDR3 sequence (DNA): TGCGCCAGCAGCTTGGCGGCTACCGCCTCCTACGAGCAGTACTTC.

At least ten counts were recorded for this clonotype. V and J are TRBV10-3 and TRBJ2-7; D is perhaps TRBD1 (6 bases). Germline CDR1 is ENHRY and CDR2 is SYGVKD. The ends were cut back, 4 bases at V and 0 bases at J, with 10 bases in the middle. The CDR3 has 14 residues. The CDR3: CAISVQGNSYEQYF. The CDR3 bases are TGTGCCATCAGTGTCCAGGGGAACTCCTACGAGCAGTACTTC.

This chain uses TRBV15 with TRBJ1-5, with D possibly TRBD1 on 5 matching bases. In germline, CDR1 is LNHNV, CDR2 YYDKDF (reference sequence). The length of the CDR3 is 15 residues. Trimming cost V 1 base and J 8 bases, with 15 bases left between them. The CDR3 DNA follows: TGTGCCACCAGCAGAGGAGGGACGGGAAGGGAGCCCCAGCATTTT. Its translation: CATSRGGTGREPQHF.